The present TCR beta chain was sequenced within a study of shared clonotypes between healthy human individuals. V was trimmed by 7 bases and J by 5 bases, leaving 15 bases between them. CDR3 size: 13 residues. Germline V gives CDR1 SGHRS, CDR2 YFSETQ. Profiled with immunoSEQ multiplex PCR; TCRdb holds only in-frame clones, not every one. The table shows some 2,100,000 clones, with almost 96% occurring only once. Donors were Caucasian adults residing in Nashville, Tennessee, USA. Sequenced input: naive CD4+ T cells sorted from blood. Subset noted: CD45RA+ positively selected. The origin of this receptor is a man in his late teens or twenties in good health. V and J are TRBV5-1 and TRBJ2-5; D is tentatively TRBD1 or TRBD2 (5 bases each). As DNA, the CDR3 is TGCGCCAGCCGGGACCATCCCAAGGAGACCCAGTACTTC. This gives the protein CASRDHPKETQYF. The entire variable domain, with the rest obtained from reference TRBV5-1 and TRBJ2-5, is as follows: KAGVTQTPRYLIKTRGQQVTLSCSPISGHRSVSWYQQTPGQGLQFLFEYFSETQRNKGNFPGRFSGRQFSNSRSEMNVSTLELGDSALYLCASRDHPKETQYFGPGTRLLVL.